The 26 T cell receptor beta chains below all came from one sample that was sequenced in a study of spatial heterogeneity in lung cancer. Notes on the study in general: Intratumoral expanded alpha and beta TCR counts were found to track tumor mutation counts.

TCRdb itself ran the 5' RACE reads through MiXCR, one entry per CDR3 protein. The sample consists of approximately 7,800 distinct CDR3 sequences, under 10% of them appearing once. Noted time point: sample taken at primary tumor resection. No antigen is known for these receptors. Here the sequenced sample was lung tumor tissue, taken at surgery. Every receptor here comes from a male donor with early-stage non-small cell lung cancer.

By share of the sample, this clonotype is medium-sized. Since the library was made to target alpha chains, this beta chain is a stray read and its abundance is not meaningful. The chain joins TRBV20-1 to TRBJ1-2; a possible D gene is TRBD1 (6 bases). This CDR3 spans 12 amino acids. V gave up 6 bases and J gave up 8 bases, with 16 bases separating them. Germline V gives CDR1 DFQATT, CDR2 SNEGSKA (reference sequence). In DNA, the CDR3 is TGCAGTGCCTCCTACAGGGTGGGCGGCTACACCTTC. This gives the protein CSASYRVGGYTF.

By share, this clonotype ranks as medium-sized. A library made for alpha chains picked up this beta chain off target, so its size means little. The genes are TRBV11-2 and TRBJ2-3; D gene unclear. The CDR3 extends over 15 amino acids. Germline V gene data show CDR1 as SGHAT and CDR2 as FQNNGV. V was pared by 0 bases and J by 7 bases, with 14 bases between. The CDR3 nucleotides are TGTGCCAGCAGCTTAGATAGCCAGGCGTGGAATACGCAGTATTTT. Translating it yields CASSLDSQAWNTQYF.

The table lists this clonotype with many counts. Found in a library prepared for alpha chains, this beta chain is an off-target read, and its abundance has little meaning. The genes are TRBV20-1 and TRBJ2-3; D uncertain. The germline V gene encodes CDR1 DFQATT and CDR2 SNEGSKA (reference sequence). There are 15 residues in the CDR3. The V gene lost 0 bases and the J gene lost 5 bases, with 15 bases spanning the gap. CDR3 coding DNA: TGCAGTGCTAGAGATGTGGCAGGTTGGGTAGATACGCAGTATTTT. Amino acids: CSARDVAGWVDTQYF.

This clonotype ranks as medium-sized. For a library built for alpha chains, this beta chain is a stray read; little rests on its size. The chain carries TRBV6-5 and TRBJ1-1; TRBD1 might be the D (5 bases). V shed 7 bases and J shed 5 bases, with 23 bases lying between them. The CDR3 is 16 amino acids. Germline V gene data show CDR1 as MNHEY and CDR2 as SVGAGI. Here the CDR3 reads CASTQRWGGPSTEAFF. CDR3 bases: TGTGCCAGCACCCAAAGATGGGGCGGGCCCTCAACTGAAGCTTTCTTT.

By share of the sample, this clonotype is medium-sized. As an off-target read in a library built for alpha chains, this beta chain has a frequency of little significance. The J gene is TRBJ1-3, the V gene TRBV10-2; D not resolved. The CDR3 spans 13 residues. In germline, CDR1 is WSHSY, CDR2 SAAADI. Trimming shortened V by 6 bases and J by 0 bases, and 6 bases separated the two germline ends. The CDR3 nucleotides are TGCGCCAGCAGAGCCGGCTCTGGAAACACCATATATTTT. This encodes CASRAGSGNTIYF.

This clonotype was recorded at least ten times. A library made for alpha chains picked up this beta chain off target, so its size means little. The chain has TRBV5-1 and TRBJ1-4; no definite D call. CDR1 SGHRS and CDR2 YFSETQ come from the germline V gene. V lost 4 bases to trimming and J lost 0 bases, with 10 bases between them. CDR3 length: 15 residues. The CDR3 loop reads CASSPTSATNEKLFF. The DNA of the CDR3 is TGCGCCAGCAGCCCGACGTCTGCAACTAATGAAAAACTGTTTTTT.

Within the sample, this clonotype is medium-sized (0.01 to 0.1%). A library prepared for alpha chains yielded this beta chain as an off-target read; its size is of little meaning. CDR3 sequence: CSAGTSDTTDTQYF. The CDR3, as DNA: TGCAGTGCTGGGACTAGCGACACCACAGATACGCAGTATTTT. The J gene is TRBJ2-3, the V gene TRBV20-1; 10 bases align to TRBD2. Germline lookup yields CDR1 DFQATT and CDR2 SNEGSKA (reference sequence). The CDR3 is made up of 14 amino acids. V dropped 5 bases and J dropped 2; count of bases not matched to a gene: 4.

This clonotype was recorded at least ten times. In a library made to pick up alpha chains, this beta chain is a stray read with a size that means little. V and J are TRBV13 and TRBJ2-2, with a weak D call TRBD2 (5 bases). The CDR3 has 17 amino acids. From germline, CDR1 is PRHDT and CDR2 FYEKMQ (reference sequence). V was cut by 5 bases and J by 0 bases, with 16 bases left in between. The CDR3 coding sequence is TGTGCCAGCAGCCCATCCTATCGGGGAACGAACACCGGGGAGCTGTTTTTT. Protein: CASSPSYRGTNTGELFF.

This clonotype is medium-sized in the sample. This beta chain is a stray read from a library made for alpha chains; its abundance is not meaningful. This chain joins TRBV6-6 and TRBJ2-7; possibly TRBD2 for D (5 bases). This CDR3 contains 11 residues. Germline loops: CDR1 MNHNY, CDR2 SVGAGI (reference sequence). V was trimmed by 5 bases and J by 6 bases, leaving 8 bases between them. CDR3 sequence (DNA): TGTGCCAGCAGTATGGCGGGCGAGCAGTACTTC. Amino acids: CASSMAGEQYF.

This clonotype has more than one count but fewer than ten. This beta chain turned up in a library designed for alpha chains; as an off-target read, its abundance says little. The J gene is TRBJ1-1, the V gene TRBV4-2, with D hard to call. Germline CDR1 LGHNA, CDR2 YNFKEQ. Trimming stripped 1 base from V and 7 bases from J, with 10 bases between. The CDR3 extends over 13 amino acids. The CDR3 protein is CASSQGPQFEAFF. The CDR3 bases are TGTGCCAGCAGCCAAGGCCCACAGTTTGAAGCTTTCTTT.

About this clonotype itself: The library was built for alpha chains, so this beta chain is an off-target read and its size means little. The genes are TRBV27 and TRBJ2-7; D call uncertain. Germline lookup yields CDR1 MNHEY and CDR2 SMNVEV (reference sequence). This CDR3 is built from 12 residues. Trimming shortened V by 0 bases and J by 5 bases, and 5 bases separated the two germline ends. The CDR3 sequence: CASSLSGHEQYF. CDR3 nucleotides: TGTGCCAGCAGTTTATCGGGTCACGAGCAGTACTTC.

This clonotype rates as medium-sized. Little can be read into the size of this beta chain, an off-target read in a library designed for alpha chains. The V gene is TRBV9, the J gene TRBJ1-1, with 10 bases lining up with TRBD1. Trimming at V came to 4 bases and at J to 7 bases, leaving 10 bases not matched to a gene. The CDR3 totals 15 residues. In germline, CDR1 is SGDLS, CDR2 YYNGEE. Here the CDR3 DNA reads TGTGCCAGCAGCCCATTCGGACAGGGGGGAGGTGAAGCTTTCTTT. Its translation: CASSPFGQGGGEAFF. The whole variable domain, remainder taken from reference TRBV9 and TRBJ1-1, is DSGVTQTPKHLITATGQRVTLRCSPRSGDLSVYWYQQSLDQGLQFLIQYYNGEERAKGNILERFSAQQFPDLHSELNLSSLELGDSALYFCASSPFGQGGGEAFFGQGTRLTVV.

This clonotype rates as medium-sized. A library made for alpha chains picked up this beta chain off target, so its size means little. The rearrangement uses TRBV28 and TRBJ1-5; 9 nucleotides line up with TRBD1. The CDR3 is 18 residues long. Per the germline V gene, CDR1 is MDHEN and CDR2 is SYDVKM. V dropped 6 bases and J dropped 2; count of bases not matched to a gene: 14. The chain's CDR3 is CASRNRGLRLKGNQPQHF. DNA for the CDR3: TGTGCCAGCAGAAACAGGGGGCTGAGGTTGAAGGGCAATCAGCCCCAGCATTTT. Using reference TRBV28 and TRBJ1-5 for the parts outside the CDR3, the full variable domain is DVKVTQSSRYLVKRTGEKVFLECVQDMDHENMFWYRQDPGLGLRLIYFSYDVKMKEKGDIPEGYSVSREKKERFSLILESASTNQTSMYLCASRNRGLRLKGNQPQHFGDGTRLSIL.

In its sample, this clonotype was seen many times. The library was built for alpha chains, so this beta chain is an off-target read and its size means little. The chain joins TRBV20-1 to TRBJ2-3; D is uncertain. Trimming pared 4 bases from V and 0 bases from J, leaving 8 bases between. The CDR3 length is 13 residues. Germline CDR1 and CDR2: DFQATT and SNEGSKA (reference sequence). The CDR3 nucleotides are TGCAGTGCTACACTAACTAGCACAGATACGCAGTATTTT. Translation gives CSATLTSTDTQYF.

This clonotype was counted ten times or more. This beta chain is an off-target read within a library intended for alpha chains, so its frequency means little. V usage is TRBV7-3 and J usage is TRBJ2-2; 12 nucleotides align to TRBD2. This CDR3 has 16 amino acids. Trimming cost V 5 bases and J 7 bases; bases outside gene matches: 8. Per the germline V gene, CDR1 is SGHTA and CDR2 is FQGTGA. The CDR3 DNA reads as TGTGCCAGCAGCCCCAATGGGGGACTAGCGGGCGGGGAGCTGTTTTTT. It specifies CASSPNGGLAGGELFF.

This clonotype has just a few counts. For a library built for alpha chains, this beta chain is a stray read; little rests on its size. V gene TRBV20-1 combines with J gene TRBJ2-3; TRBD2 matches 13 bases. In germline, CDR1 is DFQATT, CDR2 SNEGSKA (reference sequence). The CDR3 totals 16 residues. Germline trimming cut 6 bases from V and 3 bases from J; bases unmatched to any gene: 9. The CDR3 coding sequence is TGCAGTGCGAACCCGGGACTAGCGGGATGGACAGATACGCAGTATTTT. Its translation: CSANPGLAGWTDTQYF.

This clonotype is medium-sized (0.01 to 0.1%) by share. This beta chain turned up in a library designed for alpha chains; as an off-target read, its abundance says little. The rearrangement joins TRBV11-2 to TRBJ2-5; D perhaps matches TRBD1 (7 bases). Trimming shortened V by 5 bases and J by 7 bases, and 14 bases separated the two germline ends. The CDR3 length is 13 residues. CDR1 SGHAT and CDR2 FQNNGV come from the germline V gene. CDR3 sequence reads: CASSMEGAGTQYF. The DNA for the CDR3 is TGTGCCAGCAGCATGGAGGGGGCGGGGACCCAGTACTTC. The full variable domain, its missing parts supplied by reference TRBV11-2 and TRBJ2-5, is EAGVAQSPRYKIIEKRQSVAFWCNPISGHATLYWYQQILGQGPKLLIQFQNNGVVDDSQLPKDRFSAERLKGVDSTLKIQPAKLEDSAVYLCASSMEGAGTQYFGPGTRLLVL.

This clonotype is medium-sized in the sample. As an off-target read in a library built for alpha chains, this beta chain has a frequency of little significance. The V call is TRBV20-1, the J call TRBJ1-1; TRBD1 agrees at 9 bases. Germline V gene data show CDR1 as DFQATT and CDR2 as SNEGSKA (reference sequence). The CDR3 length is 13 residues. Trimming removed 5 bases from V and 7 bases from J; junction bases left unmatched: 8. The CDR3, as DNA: TGCAGTGCTGGGCAGGACAGGGGTGATGAAGCTTTCTTT. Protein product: CSAGQDRGDEAFF.

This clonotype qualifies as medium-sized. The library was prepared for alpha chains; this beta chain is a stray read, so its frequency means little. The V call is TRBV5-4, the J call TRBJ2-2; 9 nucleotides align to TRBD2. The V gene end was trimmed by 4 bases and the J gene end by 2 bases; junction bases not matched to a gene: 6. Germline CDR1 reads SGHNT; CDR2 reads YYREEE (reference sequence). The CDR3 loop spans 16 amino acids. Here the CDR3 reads CASSPRTSVNTGELFF. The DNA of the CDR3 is TGTGCCAGCAGCCCGCGGACTAGCGTCAACACCGGGGAGCTGTTTTTT.

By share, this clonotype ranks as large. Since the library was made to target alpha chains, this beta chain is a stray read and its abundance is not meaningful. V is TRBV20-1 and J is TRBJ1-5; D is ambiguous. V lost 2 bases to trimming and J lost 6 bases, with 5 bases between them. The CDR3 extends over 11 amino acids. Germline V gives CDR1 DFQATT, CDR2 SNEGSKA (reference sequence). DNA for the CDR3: TGCAGTGCTAGATCAGGTCAGCCCCAGCATTTT. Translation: CSARSGQPQHF.

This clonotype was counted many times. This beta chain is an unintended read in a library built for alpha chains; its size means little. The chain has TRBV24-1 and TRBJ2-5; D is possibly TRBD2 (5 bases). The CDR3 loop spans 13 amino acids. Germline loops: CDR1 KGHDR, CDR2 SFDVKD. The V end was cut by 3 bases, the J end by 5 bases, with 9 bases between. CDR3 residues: CATSDAGQETQYF. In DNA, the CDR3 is TGTGCCACCAGTGATGCGGGCCAGGAGACCCAGTACTTC.

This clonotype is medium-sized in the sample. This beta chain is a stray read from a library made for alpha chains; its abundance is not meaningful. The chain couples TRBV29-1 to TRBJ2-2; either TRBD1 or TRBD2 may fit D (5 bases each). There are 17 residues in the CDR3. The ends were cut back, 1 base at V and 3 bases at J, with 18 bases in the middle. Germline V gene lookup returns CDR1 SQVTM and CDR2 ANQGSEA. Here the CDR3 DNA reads TGCAGCGTTGAAGTAAGGGGTCGGGGCACCTACACCGGGGAGCTGTTTTTT. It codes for CSVEVRGRGTYTGELFF.

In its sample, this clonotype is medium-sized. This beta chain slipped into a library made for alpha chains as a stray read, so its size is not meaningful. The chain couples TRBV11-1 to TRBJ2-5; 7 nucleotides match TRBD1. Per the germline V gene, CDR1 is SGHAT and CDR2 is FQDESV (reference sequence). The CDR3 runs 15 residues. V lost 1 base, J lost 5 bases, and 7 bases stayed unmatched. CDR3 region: CASSLERTGSETQYF. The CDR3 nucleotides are TGTGCCAGCAGCTTAGAGCGGACAGGATCCGAGACCCAGTACTTC.

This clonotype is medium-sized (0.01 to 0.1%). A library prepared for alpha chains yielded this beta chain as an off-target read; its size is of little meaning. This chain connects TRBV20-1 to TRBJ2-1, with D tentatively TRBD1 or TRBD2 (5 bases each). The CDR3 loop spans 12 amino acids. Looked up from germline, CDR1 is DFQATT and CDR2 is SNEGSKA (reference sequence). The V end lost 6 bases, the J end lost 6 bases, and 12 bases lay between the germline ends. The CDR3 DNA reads TGCAGTGCCACGGGACGGTTCAATGAGCAGTTCTTC. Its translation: CSATGRFNEQFF.

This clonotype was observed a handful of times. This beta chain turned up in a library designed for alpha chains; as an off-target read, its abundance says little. The CDR3 sequence: CASSYVATSGSREQYF. The CDR3 bases are TGTGCCAGCAGTTACGTTGCTACGAGCGGGAGTCGGGAGCAGTACTTC. This chain links TRBV6-2 or TRBV6-3 with TRBJ2-7; TRBD2 aligns across 8 bases. V shed 2 bases, J shed 7 bases, and the junction held 13 bases outside the gene matches. Germline CDR1 and CDR2: MNHEY and SVGEGT. CDR3 length: 16 residues.

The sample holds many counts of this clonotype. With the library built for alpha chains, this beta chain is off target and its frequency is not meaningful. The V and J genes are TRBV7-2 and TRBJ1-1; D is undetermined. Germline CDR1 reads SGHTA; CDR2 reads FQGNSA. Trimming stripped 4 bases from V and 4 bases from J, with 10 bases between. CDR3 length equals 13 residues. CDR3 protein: CASSSTVGTEAFF. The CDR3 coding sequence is TGTGCCAGCAGCTCGACCGTGGGCACTGAAGCTTTCTTT.